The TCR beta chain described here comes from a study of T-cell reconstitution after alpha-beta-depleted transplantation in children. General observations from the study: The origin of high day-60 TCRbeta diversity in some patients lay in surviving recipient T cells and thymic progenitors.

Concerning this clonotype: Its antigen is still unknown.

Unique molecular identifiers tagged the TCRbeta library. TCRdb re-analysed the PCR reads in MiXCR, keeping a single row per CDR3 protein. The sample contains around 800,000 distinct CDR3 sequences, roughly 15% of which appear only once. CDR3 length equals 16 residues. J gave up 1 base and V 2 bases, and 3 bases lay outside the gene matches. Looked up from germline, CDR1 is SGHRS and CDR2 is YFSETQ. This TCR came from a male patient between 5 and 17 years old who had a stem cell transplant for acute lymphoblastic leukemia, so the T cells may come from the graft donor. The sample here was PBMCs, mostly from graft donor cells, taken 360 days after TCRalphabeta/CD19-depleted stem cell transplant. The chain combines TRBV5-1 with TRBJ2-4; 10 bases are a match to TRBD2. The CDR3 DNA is TGCGCCAGCAGCTTACTAGCGGGGTCGGCCAAAAACATTCAGTACTTC. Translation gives CASSLLAGSAKNIQYF.